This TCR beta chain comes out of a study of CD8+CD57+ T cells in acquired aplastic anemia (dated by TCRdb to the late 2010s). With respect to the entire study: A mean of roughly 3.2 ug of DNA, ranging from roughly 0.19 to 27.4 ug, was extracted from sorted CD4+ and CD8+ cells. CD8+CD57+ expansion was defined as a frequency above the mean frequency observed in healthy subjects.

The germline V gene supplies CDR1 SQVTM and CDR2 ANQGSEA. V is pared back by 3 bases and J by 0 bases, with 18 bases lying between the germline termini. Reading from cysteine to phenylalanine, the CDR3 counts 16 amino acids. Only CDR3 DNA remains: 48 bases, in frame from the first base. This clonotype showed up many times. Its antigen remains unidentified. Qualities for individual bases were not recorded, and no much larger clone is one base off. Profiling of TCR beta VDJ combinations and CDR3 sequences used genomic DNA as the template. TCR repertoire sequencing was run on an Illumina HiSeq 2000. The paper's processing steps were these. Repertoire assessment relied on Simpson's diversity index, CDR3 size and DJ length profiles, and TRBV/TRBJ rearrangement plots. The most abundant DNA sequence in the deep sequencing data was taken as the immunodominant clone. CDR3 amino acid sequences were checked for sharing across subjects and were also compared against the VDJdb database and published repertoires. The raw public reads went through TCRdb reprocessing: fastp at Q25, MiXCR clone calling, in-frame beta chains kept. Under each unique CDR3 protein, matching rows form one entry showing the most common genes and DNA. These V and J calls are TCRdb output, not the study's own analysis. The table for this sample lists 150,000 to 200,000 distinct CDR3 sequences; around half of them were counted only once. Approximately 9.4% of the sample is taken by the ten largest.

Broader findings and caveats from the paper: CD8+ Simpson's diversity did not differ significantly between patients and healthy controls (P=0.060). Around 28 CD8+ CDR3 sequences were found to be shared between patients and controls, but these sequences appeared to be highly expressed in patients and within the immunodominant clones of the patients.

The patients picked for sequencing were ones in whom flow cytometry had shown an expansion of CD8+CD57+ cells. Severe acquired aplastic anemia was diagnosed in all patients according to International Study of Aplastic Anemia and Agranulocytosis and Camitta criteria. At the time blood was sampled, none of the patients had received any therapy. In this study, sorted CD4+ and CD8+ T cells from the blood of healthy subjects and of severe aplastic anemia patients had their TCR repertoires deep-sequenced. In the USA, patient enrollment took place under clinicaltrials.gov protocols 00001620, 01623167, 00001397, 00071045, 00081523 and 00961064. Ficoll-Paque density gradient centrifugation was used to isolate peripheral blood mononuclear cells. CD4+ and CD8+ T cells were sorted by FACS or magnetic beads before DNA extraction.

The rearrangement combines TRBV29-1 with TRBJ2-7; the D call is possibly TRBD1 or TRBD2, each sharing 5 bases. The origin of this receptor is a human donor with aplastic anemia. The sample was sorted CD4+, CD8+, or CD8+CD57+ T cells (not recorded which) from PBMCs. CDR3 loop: CSVDTGRGATSYEQYF. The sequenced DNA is TGCAGCGTTGACACAGGACGGGGAGCCACCTCCTACGAGCAGTACTTC.